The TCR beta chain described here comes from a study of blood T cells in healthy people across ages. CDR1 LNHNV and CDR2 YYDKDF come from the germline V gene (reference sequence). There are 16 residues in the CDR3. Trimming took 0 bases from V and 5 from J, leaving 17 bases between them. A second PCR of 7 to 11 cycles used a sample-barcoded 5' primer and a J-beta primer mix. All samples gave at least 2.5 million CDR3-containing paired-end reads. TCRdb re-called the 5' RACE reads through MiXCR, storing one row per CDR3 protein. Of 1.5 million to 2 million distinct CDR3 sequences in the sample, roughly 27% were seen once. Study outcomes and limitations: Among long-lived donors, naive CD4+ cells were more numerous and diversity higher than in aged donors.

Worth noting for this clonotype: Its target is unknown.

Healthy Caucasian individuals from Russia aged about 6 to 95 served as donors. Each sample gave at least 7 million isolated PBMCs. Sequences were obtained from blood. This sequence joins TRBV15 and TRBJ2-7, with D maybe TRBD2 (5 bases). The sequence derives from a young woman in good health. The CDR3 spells CATSREYIVGANEQYF. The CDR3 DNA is TGTGCCACCAGCAGAGAGTATATAGTGGGAGCGAACGAGCAGTACTTC.